This T cell receptor beta chain was profiled in a study of cytomegalovirus exposure and HLA in healthy donors. Researchers ran the PCR with 60 Vbeta and 13 Jbeta primers. The table came from immunoSEQ multiplex PCR; TCRdb's copy has only in-frame clones and leaves some out. Of under 200,000 clones in the sample, around three quarters were seen once. Germline V CDR1 and CDR2: KGHSH, LQKENI. Trimming removed 0 bases from V and 0 bases from J, with 7 bases in between. CDR3 length equals 15 residues. The clonotype comes from a woman between 50 and 59 years old in good health and CMV-seropositive. Sequences were obtained from PBMCs. The chain couples TRBV18 to TRBJ2-3; no definite D call. The CDR3 region is CASSPPHLSTDTQYF. The DNA for the CDR3 is TGTGCCAGCTCACCACCTCACCTAAGCACAGATACGCAGTATTTT.